This T cell receptor (beta chain) was profiled in a study of PD-L1 blockade in urothelial cancer. Overall study context: Of some 29 patients, fewer than 27 were males with bladder-origin urothelial cancer. Earlier, patients had received 0 to 3 chemotherapy regimens.

Synthetic TCR analog templates were added to each PCR reaction. Libraries were prepared by immunoSEQ multiplex PCR; TCRdb keeps only in-frame clonotypes and omits some of them. The repertoire has tens of thousands of clones, approximately 80% of them found once; the top ten carry 1% to 1.5%. The time point here: pretreatment peripheral blood. Germline V gene lookup returns CDR1 SGDLS and CDR2 YYNGEE. This CDR3 spans 19 amino acids. V trimming: 0 bases; J trimming: 0 bases; junction bases outside the gene matches: 4. The clonotype was recovered from a man aged 45 to 65 with urothelial cancer. The sequences come from PBMCs, collected around atezolizumab (anti-PD-L1) treatment. This rearrangement joins TRBV9 to TRBJ2-1; TRBD2 matches 15 bases. The CDR3, as DNA: TGTGCCAGCAGCGTAGGAGGACTAGCGGGAGGGAGCTCCTACAATGAGCAGTTCTTC. Its protein is CASSVGGLAGGSSYNEQFF.